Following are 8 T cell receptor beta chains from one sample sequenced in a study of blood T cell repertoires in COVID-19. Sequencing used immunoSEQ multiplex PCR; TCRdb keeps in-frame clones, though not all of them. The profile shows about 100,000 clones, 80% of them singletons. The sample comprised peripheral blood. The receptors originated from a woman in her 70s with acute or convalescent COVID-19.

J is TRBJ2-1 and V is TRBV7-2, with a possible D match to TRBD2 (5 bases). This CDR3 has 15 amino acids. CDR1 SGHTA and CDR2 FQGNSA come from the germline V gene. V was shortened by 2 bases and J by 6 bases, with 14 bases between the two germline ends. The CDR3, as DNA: TGTGCCAGCAGCTTAAGGACTGAAGGGATCAATGAGCAGTTCTTC. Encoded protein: CASSLRTEGINEQFF.

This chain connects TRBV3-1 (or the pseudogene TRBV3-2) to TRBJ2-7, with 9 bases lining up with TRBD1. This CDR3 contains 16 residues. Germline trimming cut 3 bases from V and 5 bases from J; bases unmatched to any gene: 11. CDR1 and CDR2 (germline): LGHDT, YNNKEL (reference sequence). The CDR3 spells CASSHWAGTGLHEQYF. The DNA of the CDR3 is TGTGCCAGCAGCCATTGGGCCGGGACAGGGCTCCACGAGCAGTACTTC.

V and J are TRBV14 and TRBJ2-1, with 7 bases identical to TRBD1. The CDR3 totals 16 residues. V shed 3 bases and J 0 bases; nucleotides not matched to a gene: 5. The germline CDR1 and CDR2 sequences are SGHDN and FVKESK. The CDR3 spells CASSHPGQHSYNEQFF. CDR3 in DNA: TGTGCCAGCAGCCATCCGGGACAGCACTCCTACAATGAGCAGTTCTTC.

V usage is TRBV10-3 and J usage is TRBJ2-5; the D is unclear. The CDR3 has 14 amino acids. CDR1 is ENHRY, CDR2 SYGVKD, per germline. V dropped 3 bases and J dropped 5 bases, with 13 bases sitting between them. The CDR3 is CAISEGRSWETQYF. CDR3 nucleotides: TGTGCCATCAGTGAAGGCAGGTCATGGGAGACCCAGTACTTC.

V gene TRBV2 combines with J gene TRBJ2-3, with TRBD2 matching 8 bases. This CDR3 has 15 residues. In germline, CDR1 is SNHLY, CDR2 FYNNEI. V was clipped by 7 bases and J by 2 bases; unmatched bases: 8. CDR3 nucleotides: TGTGCCAGCAAGGAACTAGCGGCCTTCACAGATACGCAGTATTTT. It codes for CASKELAAFTDTQYF. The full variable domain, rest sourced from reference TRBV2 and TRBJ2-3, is EPEVTQTPSHQVTQMGQEVILRCVPISNHLYFYWYRQILGQKVEFLVSFYNNEISEKSEIFDDQFSVERPDGSNFTLKIRSTKLEDSAMYFCASKELAAFTDTQYFGPGTRLTVL.

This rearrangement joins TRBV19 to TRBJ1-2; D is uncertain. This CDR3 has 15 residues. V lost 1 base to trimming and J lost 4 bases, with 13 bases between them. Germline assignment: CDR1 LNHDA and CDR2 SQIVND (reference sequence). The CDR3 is CASSIAHRGFYGYTF. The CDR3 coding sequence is TGTGCCAGTAGTATAGCCCACCGGGGATTCTATGGCTACACCTTC.

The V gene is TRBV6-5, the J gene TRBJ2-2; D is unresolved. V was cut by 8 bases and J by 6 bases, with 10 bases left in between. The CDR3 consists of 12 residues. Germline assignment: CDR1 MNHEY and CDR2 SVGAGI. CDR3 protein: CASRLVSGELFF. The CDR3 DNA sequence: TGTGCCAGCCGTCTCGTGTCCGGGGAGCTGTTTTTT.

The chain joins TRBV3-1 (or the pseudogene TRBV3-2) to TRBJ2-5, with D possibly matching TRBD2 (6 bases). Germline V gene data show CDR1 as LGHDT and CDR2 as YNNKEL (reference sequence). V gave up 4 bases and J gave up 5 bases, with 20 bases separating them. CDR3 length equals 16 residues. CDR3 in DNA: TGTGCCAGCAGCCTGGGGACTTTGATGGAGAGGGAGACCCAGTACTTC. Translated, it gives CASSLGTLMERETQYF.